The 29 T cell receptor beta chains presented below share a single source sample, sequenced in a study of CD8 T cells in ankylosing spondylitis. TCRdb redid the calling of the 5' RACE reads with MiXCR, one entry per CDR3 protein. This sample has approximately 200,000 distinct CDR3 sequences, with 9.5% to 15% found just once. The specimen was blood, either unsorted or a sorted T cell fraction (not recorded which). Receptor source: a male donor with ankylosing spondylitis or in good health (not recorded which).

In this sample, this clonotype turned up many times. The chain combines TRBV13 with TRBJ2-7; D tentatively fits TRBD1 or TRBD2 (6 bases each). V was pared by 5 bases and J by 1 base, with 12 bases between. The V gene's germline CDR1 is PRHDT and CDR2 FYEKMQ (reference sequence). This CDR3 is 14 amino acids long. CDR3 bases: TGTGCCAGCAGCCTCACGGGGGCTTCCTACGAGCAGTACTTC. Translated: CASSLTGASYEQYF.

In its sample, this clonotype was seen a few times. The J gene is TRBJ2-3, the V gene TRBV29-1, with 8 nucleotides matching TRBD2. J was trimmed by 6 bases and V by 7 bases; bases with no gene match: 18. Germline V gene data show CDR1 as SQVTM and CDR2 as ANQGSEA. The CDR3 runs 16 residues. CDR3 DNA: TGCAGCGCTGTAACCCGACTAGCGAGGCGCTCTGATACGCAGTATTTT. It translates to CSAVTRLARRSDTQYF.

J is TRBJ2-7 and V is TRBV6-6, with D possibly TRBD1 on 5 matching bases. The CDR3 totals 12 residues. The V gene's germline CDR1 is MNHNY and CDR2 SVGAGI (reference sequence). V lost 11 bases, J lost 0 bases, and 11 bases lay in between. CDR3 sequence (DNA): TGTGCCGTGCAGGGCAGCTCCTACGAGCAGTACTTC. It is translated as CAVQGSSYEQYF.

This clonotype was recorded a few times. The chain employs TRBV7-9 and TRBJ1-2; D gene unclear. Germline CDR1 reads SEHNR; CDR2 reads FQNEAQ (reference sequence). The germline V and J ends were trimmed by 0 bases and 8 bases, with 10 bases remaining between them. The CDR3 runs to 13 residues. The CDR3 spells CASSLAVQQGYTF. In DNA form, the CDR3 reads TGTGCCAGCAGCTTAGCTGTGCAGCAGGGCTACACCTTC.

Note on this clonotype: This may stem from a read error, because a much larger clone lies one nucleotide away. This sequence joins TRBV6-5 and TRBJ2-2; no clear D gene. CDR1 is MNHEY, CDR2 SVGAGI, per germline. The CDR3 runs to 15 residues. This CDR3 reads CASSYFGVNTEELFF. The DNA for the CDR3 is TGTGCCAGCAGTTACTTCGGCGTGAACACCGAGGAGCTGTTTTTT.

CDR3 in DNA: TGTGCCAGCAGCCAAGAGATAGCGGGAGTTCTCAATGAGCAGTTCTTC. It is translated as CASSQEIAGVLNEQFF. The chain employs TRBV3-1 and TRBJ2-1; 9 bases map to TRBD2. CDR1 and CDR2 from the germline V gene are LGHDT and YNNKEL (reference sequence). J gave up 6 bases and V 0 bases, and 6 bases lay outside the gene matches. This CDR3 spans 16 amino acids.

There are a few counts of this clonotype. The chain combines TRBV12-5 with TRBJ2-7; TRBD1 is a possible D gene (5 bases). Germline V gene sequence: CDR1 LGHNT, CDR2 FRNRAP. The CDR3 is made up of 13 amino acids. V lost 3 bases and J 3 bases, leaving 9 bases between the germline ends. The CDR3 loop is CASGFTGIYEQYF. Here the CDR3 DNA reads TGTGCTAGTGGTTTTACAGGAATCTACGAGCAGTACTTC. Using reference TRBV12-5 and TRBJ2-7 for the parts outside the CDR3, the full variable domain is DARVTQTPRHKVTEMGQEVTMRCQPILGHNTVFWYRQTMMQGLELLAYFRNRAPLDDSGMPKDRFSAEMPDATLATLKIQPSEPRDSAVYFCASGFTGIYEQYFGPGTRLTVT.

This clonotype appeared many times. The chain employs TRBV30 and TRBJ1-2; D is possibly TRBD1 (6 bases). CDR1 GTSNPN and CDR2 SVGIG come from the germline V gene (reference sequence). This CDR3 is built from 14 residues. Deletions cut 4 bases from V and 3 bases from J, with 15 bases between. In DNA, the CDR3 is TGTGCCTGGACCGTGGGGGGGCGAGACTATGGCTACACCTTC. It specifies CAWTVGGRDYGYTF.

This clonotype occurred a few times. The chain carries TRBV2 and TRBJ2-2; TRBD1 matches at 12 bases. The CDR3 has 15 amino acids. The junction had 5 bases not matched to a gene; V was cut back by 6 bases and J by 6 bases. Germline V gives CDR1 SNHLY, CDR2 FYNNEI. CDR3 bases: TGTGCCAGCAGACCGGGACAGGGGGCTCCCGGGGAGCTGTTTTTT. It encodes CASRPGQGAPGELFF. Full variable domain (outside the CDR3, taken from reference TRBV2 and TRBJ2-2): EPEVTQTPSHQVTQMGQEVILRCVPISNHLYFYWYRQILGQKVEFLVSFYNNEISEKSEIFDDQFSVERPDGSNFTLKIRSTKLEDSAMYFCASRPGQGAPGELFFGEGSRLTVL.

The CDR3: CAMSPGLVSNEQFF. The DNA for the CDR3 is TGTGCCATGAGCCCGGGACTAGTCAGCAATGAGCAGTTCTTC. This chain links TRBV5-4 with TRBJ2-1, with 8 bases identical to TRBD2. The J segment lost 6 bases and the V segment lost 9 bases, leaving 11 bases of the junction unmatched. CDR1 SGHNT and CDR2 YYREEE come from the germline V gene (reference sequence). The CDR3 covers 14 residues. Combining the CDR3 with reference TRBV5-4 and TRBJ2-1 gives the whole variable domain ETGVTQSPTHLIKTRGQQVTLRCSSQSGHNTVSWYQQALGQGPQFIFQYYREEENGRGNFPPRFSGLQFPNYSSELNVNALELDDSALYLCAMSPGLVSNEQFFGPGTRLTVL.

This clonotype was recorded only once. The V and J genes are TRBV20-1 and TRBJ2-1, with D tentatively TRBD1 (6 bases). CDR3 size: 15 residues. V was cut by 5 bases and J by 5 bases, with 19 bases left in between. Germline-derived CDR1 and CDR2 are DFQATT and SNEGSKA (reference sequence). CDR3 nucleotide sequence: TGCAGTGCTGATACCGGTGGGGACAAAGACAATGAGCAGTTCTTC. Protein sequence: CSADTGGDKDNEQFF.

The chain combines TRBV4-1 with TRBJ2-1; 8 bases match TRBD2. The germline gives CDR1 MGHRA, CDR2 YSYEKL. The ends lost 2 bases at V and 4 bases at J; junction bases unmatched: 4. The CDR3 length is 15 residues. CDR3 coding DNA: TGCGCCAGCAGCCAAATTAGCGGGGCGTACAATGAGCAGTTCTTC. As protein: CASSQISGAYNEQFF.

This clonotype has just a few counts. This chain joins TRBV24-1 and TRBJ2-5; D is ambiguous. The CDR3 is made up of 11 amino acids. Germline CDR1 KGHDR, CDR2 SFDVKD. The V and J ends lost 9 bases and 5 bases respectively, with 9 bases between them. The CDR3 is CATQKGETQYF. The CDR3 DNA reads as TGTGCCACCCAGAAAGGGGAGACCCAGTACTTC.

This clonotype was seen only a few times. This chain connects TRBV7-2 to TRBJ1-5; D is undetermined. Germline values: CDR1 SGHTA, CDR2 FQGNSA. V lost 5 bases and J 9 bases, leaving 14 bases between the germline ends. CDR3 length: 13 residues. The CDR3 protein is CASSPISGGPQHF. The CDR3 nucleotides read TGTGCCAGCAGCCCGATCTCCGGTGGGCCCCAGCATTTT.

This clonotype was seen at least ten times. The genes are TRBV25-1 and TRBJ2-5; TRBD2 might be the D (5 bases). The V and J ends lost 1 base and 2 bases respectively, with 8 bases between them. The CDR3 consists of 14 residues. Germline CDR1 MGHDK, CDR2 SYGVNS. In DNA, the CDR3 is TGTGCCAGCAGTGAATGGGAGCATCAAGAGACCCAGTACTTC. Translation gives CASSEWEHQETQYF. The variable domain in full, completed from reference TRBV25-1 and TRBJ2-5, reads EADIYQTPRYLVIGTGKKITLECSQTMGHDKMYWYQQDPGMELHLIHYSYGVNSTEKGDLSSESTVSRIRTEHFPLTLESARPSHTSQYLCASSEWEHQETQYFGPGTRLLVL.

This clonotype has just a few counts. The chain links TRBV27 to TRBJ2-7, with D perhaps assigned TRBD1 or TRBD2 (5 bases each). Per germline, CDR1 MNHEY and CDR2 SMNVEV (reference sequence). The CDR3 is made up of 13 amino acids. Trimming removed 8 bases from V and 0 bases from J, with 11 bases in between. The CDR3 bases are TGTGCCAGCTCCGGGACGGCCTCCTACGAGCAGTACTTC. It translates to CASSGTASYEQYF.

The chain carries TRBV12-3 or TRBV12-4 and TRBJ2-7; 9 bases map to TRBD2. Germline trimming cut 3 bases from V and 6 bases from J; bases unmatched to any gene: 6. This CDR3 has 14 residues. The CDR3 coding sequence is TGTGCCAGCAGTTTGTTCGCTAGCGGGACCGAGCAGTACTTC. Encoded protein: CASSLFASGTEQYF.

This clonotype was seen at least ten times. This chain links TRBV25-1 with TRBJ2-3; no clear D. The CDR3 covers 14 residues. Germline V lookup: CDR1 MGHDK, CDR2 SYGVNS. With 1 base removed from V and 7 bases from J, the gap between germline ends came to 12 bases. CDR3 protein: CASSEWGGVNTQYF. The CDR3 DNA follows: TGTGCCAGCAGTGAATGGGGTGGAGTAAATACGCAGTATTTT.

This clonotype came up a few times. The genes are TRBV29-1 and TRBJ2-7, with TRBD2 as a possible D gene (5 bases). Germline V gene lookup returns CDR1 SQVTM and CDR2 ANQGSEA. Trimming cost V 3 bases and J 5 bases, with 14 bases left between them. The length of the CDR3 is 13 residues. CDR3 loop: CSVDSPWGDEQYF. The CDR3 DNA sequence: TGCAGCGTTGACAGCCCATGGGGAGACGAGCAGTACTTC.

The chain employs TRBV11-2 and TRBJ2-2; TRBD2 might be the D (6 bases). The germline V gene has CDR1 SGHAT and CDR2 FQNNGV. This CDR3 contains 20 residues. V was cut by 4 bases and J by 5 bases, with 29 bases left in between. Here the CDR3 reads CASSSTPGDGTKGRTGELFF. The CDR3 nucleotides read TGTGCCAGCAGCTCTACACCGGGAGACGGGACGAAAGGAAGGACCGGGGAGCTGTTTTTT. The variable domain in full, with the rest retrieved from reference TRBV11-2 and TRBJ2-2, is EAGVAQSPRYKIIEKRQSVAFWCNPISGHATLYWYQQILGQGPKLLIQFQNNGVVDDSQLPKDRFSAERLKGVDSTLKIQPAKLEDSAVYLCASSSTPGDGTKGRTGELFFGEGSRLTVL.

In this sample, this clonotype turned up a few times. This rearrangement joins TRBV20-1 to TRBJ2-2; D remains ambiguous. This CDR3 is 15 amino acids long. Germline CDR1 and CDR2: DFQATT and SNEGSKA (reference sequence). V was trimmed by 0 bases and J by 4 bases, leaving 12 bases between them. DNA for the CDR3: TGCAGTGCTAGAGATGAGGAAATGAGCACCGGGGAGCTGTTTTTT. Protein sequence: CSARDEEMSTGELFF.

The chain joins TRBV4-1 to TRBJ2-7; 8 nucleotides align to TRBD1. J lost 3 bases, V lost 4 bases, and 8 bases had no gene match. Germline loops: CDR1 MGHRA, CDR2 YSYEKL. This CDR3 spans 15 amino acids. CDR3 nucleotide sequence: TGCGCCAGCAGCCCCTCGAATGGACAGGGCTACGAGCAGTACTTC. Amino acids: CASSPSNGQGYEQYF.

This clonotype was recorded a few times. The CDR3 protein is CASSQNRVVHGNTIYF. CDR3 DNA sequence: TGTGCCAGCAGCCAAAACAGGGTCGTCCACGGAAACACCATATATTTT. The rearrangement joins TRBV12-3 or TRBV12-4 to TRBJ1-3; tentatively, D is TRBD1 (6 bases). The V gene lost 6 bases and the J gene lost 4 bases, with 19 bases spanning the gap. The CDR3 runs 16 residues.

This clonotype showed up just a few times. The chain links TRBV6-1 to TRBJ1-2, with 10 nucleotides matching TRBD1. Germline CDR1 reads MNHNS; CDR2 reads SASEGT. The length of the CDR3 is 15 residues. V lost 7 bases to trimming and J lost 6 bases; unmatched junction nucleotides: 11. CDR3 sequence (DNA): TGTGCCAGCAAGGGGACAGGGGTTTGGGTCCATGGCTACACCTTC. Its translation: CASKGTGVWVHGYTF.

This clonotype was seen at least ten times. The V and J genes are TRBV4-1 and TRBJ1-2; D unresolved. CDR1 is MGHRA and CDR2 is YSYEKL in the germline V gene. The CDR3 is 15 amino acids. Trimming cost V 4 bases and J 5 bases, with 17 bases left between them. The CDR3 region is CASSPWGGSKYGYTF. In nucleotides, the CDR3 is TGCGCCAGCAGCCCCTGGGGAGGGTCGAAGTATGGCTACACCTTC.

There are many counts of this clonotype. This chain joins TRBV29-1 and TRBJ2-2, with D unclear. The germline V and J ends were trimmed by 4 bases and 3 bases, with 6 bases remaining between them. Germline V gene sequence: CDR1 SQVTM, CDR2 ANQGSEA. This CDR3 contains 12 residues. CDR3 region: CSVVLDTGELFF. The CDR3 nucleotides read TGCAGCGTTGTTTTGGACACCGGGGAGCTGTTTTTT.

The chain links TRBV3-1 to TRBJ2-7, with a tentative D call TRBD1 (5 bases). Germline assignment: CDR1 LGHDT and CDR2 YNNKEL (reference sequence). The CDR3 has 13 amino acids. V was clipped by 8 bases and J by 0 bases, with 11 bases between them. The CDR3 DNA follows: TGTGCCAGCGTGGGGCCGAACTCCTACGAGCAGTACTTC. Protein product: CASVGPNSYEQYF.

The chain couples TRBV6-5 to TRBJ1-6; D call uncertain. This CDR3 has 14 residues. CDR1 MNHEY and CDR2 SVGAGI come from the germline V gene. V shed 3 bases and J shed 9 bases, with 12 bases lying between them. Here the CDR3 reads CASSYGPGGSPLHF. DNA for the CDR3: TGTGCCAGCAGTTATGGGCCCGGCGGTTCACCCCTCCACTTT.

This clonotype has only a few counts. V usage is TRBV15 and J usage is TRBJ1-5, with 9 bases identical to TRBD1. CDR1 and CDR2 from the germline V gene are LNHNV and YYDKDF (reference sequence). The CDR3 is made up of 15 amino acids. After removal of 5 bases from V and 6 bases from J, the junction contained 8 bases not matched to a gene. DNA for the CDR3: TGTGCCACCAGCGGTGACAGGGGGTATGGTCAGCCCCAGCATTTT. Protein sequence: CATSGDRGYGQPQHF.